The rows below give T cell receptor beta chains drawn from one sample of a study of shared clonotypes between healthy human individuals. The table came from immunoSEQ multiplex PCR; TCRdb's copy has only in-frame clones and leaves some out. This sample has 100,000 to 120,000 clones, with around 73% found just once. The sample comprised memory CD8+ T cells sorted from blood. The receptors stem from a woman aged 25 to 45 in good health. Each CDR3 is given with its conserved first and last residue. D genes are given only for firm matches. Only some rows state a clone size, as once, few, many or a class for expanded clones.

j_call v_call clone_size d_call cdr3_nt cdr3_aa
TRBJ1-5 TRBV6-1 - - TGTGCCAGCAGTGAAGAGCACAGCCCGAACGGTCAGCCCCAGCATTTT CASSEEHSPNGQPQHF
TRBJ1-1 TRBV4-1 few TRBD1 TGCGCCAGCAGGAGTCAGGGGGACGGAAACACTGAAGCTTTCTTT CASRSQGDGNTEAFF
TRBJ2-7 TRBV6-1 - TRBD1 TGTGCCAGCAGTGAAGAGACAGGGGGCTCGGGTGAGCAGTACTTC CASSEETGGSGEQYF
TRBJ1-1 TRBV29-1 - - TGCAGCGTTGAAGACGGGCTTCGTACTGAAGCTTTCTTT CSVEDGLRTEAFF
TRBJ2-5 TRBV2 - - TGTGCCAGCAGGGTCGAAGTGTGGGAGACCCAGTACTTC CASRVEVWETQYF
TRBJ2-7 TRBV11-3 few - TGTGCCAGCAGCCCCCTACCGGTCAGCGCGTCCTACGAGCAGTACTTC CASSPLPVSASYEQYF
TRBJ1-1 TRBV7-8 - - TGTGCCAGCAGCTTATTGAATTGGGCAATGAACACTGAAGCTTTCTTT CASSLLNWAMNTEAFF
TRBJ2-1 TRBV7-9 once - TGTGCCAGCAGCTTCGGGACCCAGGTCAATGAGCAGTTCTTC CASSFGTQVNEQFF
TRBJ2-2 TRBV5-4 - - TGTGCCAGCAGCTTGGGGCGGACTGGGAACACCGGGGAGCTGTTTTTT CASSLGRTGNTGELFF
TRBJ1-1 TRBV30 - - TGTGCCTGGAGTATCGGGAACACTGAAGCTTTCTTT CAWSIGNTEAFF
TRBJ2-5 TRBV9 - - TGTGCCAGCAGCCCCGCCTTCTCGGGGCTGGGGGAGACCCAGTACTTC CASSPAFSGLGETQYF
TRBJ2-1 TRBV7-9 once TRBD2 TGTGCCAGCAGCTTAGATACGACGGGACTAAAGTTCTTC CASSLDTTGLKFF
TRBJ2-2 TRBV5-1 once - TGCGCCAGCAGCTTTTGGTACACCGGGGAGCTGTTTTTT CASSFWYTGELFF
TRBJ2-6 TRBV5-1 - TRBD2 TGCGCCAGCAGCTTGAGACTAGCGGGAAGCTCTGGGGCCAACGTCCTGACTTTC CASSLRLAGSSGANVLTF
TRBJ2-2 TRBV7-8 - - TGTGCCAGCAGCCCCGCCCTTGGGATTAGCGGGAACACCGGGGAGCTGTTTTTT CASSPALGISGNTGELFF